The clone carrying this T cell receptor beta chain is a singleton in its sample. Its specificity is not known. This entry belongs to a study of cytomegalovirus exposure and HLA in healthy donors. Whole-study results and caveats: When a later analysis was performed, an Asian-associated ancestry cluster reportedly had fewer N-insertions than the roughly 700-donor mean. Further analysis was carried out later, and it showed several of the most significant clusters appearing linked to common viral pathogens. The presence/absence work took it that sequencing depth was about the same across donors.

In the PCR, 60 Vbeta and 13 Jbeta primers were used. TCRdb's table, derived via immunoSEQ multiplex PCR, lists solely in-frame clones and lacks some. This sample has more than 100,000 clones, with about 75% found just once. Healthy donors of bone marrow made up the group. The source is a man aged 60 to 69 in good health and CMV-seropositive. The sequenced sample consisted of PBMCs.

The CDR3 loop reads CASSSPGLLLAFF. In nucleotides, the CDR3 is TGTGCCAGCAGCTCCCCGGGACTTTTACTAGCTTTCTTT. The chain uses TRBV5-4 and TRBJ1-1, with D perhaps TRBD1 (5 bases). CDR1 is SGHNT, CDR2 YYREEE, per germline (reference sequence). CDR3 size: 13 residues. Between the trimmed V and J ends, which lost 3 bases and 10 bases, there was a span of 16 bases. Variable domain in full (rest from reference TRBV5-4 and TRBJ1-1): ETGVTQSPTHLIKTRGQQVTLRCSSQSGHNTVSWYQQALGQGPQFIFQYYREEENGRGNFPPRFSGLQFPNYSSELNVNALELDDSALYLCASSSPGLLLAFFGQGTRLTVV.